Listed below are T cell receptor beta chains from one sample, sequenced in a study of spatial heterogeneity in lung cancer. MiXCR was run by TCRdb on the 5' RACE reads, yielding one entry per CDR3 protein. Among fewer than 45,000 distinct CDR3 sequences, roughly 7.1% were seen once, and the ten largest hold roughly 45%. The sample was PBMCs, taken at surgery. These receptors originate from a female donor with early-stage non-small cell lung cancer. The CDR3 runs from the conserved cysteine through the conserved F or W. The order of the fields is clone size, J gene, V gene, D gene, CDR3 DNA, CDR3 protein. D genes are given only for firm matches. The size entry is marked missing in some rows and otherwise reads once, few, many or a size class.

clone_size: many; j_call: TRBJ2-7; v_call: TRBV12-3/TRBV12-4; d_call: NA; cdr3_nt: TGTGCCAGCAGTTACACAGGAGGATCGCAGTACTTC; cdr3_aa: CASSYTGGSQYF
clone_size: many; j_call: TRBJ2-7; v_call: TRBV7-2; d_call: TRBD2; cdr3_nt: TGTGCCAGCAGCTCGGGACTAGCGGGGACCTACGAGCAGTACTTC; cdr3_aa: CASSSGLAGTYEQYF
clone_size: few; j_call: TRBJ1-4; v_call: TRBV20-1; d_call: NA; cdr3_nt: TGCAGTGCTAGAGAACCGGAGGAAAAACTGTTTTTT; cdr3_aa: CSAREPEEKLFF
clone_size: NA; j_call: TRBJ2-3; v_call: TRBV7-2; d_call: NA; cdr3_nt: TGTGCCAGCAGCTTAAATTTGGGGAAGACAGATACGCAGTATTTT; cdr3_aa: CASSLNLGKTDTQYF
clone_size: medium-sized; j_call: TRBJ1-2; v_call: TRBV29-1; d_call: NA; cdr3_nt: TGCAGCGTTGAAGATGGTCGCTACACCTTC; cdr3_aa: CSVEDGRYTF
clone_size: few; j_call: TRBJ2-1; v_call: TRBV6-2/TRBV6-3; d_call: TRBD2; cdr3_nt: TGTGCCAGCAGGGCTAGCGGGGCATTTGAGCAGTTCTTC; cdr3_aa: CASRASGAFEQFF
clone_size: many; j_call: TRBJ1-4; v_call: TRBV5-6; d_call: NA; cdr3_nt: TGTGCCAGCAGCTGGTATGACACGGTCGCAACTAATGAAAAACTGTTTTTT; cdr3_aa: CASSWYDTVATNEKLFF
clone_size: many; j_call: TRBJ2-3; v_call: TRBV5-4; d_call: NA; cdr3_nt: TGTGCCAGCAGCTCGACAGGATCTAGCACAGATACGCAGTATTTT; cdr3_aa: CASSSTGSSTDTQYF
clone_size: few; j_call: TRBJ2-7; v_call: TRBV6-1; d_call: NA; cdr3_nt: TGTGCCAGCAGTGAACAGCCACCATACGAGCAGTACTTC; cdr3_aa: CASSEQPPYEQYF
clone_size: NA; j_call: TRBJ2-1; v_call: TRBV3-1; d_call: NA; cdr3_nt: TGTGCCAGCAGCCCCGTCCTTGGTGAGCAGTTCTTC; cdr3_aa: CASSPVLGEQFF
clone_size: NA; j_call: TRBJ2-7; v_call: TRBV5-1; d_call: NA; cdr3_nt: TGCGCCAGCATCCCGAACCTGAGCTCCTACGAGCAGTACTTC; cdr3_aa: CASIPNLSSYEQYF
clone_size: NA; j_call: TRBJ2-4; v_call: TRBV4-3; d_call: NA; cdr3_nt: TGCGCCAGCAGCCAAGATAGCAACGGAAACATTCAGTACTTC; cdr3_aa: CASSQDSNGNIQYF
clone_size: NA; j_call: TRBJ1-6; v_call: TRBV28; d_call: TRBD1; cdr3_nt: TGTGCCGGCCGGACAGGGTGGGATTCACCCCTCCACTTT; cdr3_aa: CAGRTGWDSPLHF
clone_size: few; j_call: TRBJ2-7; v_call: TRBV3-1; d_call: NA; cdr3_nt: TGTGCCAGCAGCCAAATCACCCGAGAGCAGTACTTC; cdr3_aa: CASSQITREQYF
clone_size: few; j_call: TRBJ1-4; v_call: TRBV7-9; d_call: NA; cdr3_nt: TGTGCCAGCAAGCAGGGCACAACTAATGAAAAACTGTTTTTT; cdr3_aa: CASKQGTTNEKLFF
clone_size: many; j_call: TRBJ2-5; v_call: TRBV10-2; d_call: TRBD2; cdr3_nt: TGCGCCAGCGCACTAGCGGAAGAGACCCAGTACTTC; cdr3_aa: CASALAEETQYF
clone_size: few; j_call: TRBJ2-1; v_call: TRBV7-6; d_call: TRBD2; cdr3_nt: TGTGCCAGCAGCTTAGCCAGCGGGGGCTACAATGAGCAGTTCTTC; cdr3_aa: CASSLASGGYNEQFF
clone_size: many; j_call: TRBJ1-2; v_call: TRBV28; d_call: NA; cdr3_nt: TGTGCCAGCAGTTTTCGGGGGCAGGAACCCTATGGCTACACCTTC; cdr3_aa: CASSFRGQEPYGYTF